Presented here are 21 T cell receptor beta chains from one specimen sequenced in a study of blood T cell repertoires in COVID-19. TCRdb keeps only in-frame clones here, not all; method: immunoSEQ multiplex PCR. This sample carries 200,000 to 250,000 clones, approximately 80% of them seen once, and the ten largest clones take less than 2%. The sequencing sample was made of PBMCs or T cells enriched from blood (not recorded which). These receptor sequences come from a man aged 55-75 years who had recovered from COVID-19.

This clone was found a few times. The gene calls are TRBV27 and TRBJ2-7; 10 bases match TRBD1. The germline V gene has CDR1 MNHEY and CDR2 SMNVEV (reference sequence). V gave up 5 bases and J gave up 9 bases; unmatched junction bases: 7. The CDR3 consists of 13 residues. DNA for the CDR3: TGTGCCAGCAGTCCACGACAGGGGGCGGTGCAGTACTTC. It yields the protein CASSPRQGAVQYF.

The chain couples TRBV27 to TRBJ2-2; maybe TRBD1 (6 bases). The germline V and J ends were trimmed by 6 bases and 1 base, with 9 bases remaining between them. Germline lookup yields CDR1 MNHEY and CDR2 SMNVEV (reference sequence). This CDR3 is built from 14 residues. The CDR3 protein is CASRTGQNTGELFF. CDR3 DNA: TGTGCCAGCAGGACAGGACAGAACACCGGGGAGCTGTTTTTT.

The chain is built from TRBV6-5 and TRBJ1-6; D may be TRBD1 (6 bases). Trimming left V 0 bases short and J 9 bases short, with 12 bases between. The CDR3 extends over 15 amino acids. Germline V lookup: CDR1 MNHEY, CDR2 SVGAGI. The CDR3 DNA reads TGTGCCAGCAGTTACTCGAACAGGGCTGGTTCACCCCTCCACTTT. It specifies CASSYSNRAGSPLHF.

V usage is TRBV29-1 and J usage is TRBJ1-2; 7 bases fit TRBD1. The junction had 6 bases not matched to a gene; V was cut back by 7 bases and J by 4 bases. The germline V gene encodes CDR1 SQVTM and CDR2 ANQGSEA. The length of the CDR3 is 12 residues. CDR3 nucleotides: TGCAGCGGCGGGACAGAGACCTATGGCTACACCTTC. It translates to CSGGTETYGYTF.

This chain connects TRBV7-9 to TRBJ1-4; weak D call: TRBD1 (5 bases). V was shortened by 5 bases and J by 6 bases, with 13 bases between the two germline ends. Germline V gene lookup returns CDR1 SEHNR and CDR2 FQNEAQ (reference sequence). CDR3 length equals 14 residues. CDR3 sequence reads: CASSHWQGDEKLFF. CDR3 nucleotide sequence: TGTGCCAGCAGCCACTGGCAAGGGGATGAAAAACTGTTTTTT.

The chain has TRBV19 and TRBJ1-1; 9 bases map to TRBD1. The ends lost 6 bases at V and 3 bases at J; junction bases unmatched: 5. Germline-derived CDR1 and CDR2 are LNHDA and SQIVND (reference sequence). The CDR3 sequence is 14 residues long. CDR3 nucleotide sequence: TGTGCCAGTAGGCACAGGGGGCGGGACACTGAAGCTTTCTTT. Translation: CASRHRGRDTEAFF. Using reference TRBV19 and TRBJ1-1 for the parts outside the CDR3, the full variable domain is DGGITQSPKYLFRKEGQNVTLSCEQNLNHDAMYWYRQDPGQGLRLIYYSQIVNDFQKGDIAEGYSVSREKKESFPLTVTSAQKNPTAFYLCASRHRGRDTEAFFGQGTRLTVV.

The J gene is TRBJ1-4, the V gene TRBV11-3; D is uncertain. CDR1 SGHNT and CDR2 YENEEA come from the germline V gene. This CDR3 spans 15 amino acids. Trimming took off 1 base at V and 0 bases at J, with 6 bases between the two ends. CDR3 in DNA: TGTGCCAGCAGCTTAGTAGCCGCAACTAATGAAAAACTGTTTTTT. Its protein product is CASSLVAATNEKLFF.

V is TRBV15 and J is TRBJ2-7, with 11 bases that match TRBD2. Germline V lookup: CDR1 LNHNV, CDR2 YYDKDF (reference sequence). With 3 bases clipped from V and 2 bases from J, the junction kept 6 bases outside the gene matches. The CDR3 covers 16 residues. CDR3 protein: CATSSLAGGWAYEQYF. The CDR3 DNA reads as TGTGCCACCAGCAGTTTAGCGGGGGGGTGGGCCTACGAGCAGTACTTC.

This clone was seen a single time. This chain joins TRBV25-1 and TRBJ1-6; 9 nucleotides match TRBD1. From germline, CDR1 is MGHDK and CDR2 SYGVNS. J was trimmed by 1 base and V by 2 bases; bases with no gene match: 3. The CDR3 loop spans 17 amino acids. The CDR3 is CASSEGTGPSYNSPLHF. CDR3 DNA: TGTGCCAGCAGTGAAGGGACAGGGCCTTCCTATAATTCACCCCTCCACTTT.

The rearrangement joins TRBV7-2 to TRBJ2-1, with D possibly TRBD2 on 7 matching bases. Germline CDR1 and CDR2: SGHTA and FQGNSA. This CDR3 is 15 amino acids long. Trimming removed 0 bases at V and 9 bases at J, with 15 bases between. CDR3 sequence reads: CASSLAGGQGSEQFF. The CDR3 region has the DNA TGTGCCAGCAGCTTAGCGGGGGGGCAGGGGTCTGAGCAGTTCTTC.

Written as DNA, the CDR3 is TGTGCCAGCAACCCCTCGGGGACTAGCGCCGAGACCCAGTACTTC. It is translated as CASNPSGTSAETQYF. The chain couples TRBV6-5 to TRBJ2-5; 10 bases fit TRBD2. The J segment lost 5 bases and the V segment lost 7 bases, leaving 10 bases of the junction unmatched. This CDR3 spans 15 amino acids. Germline V gives CDR1 MNHEY, CDR2 SVGAGI.

The chain employs TRBV7-6 and TRBJ1-1; a weak D match, TRBD1 (6 bases). Germline-derived CDR1 and CDR2 are SGHVS and FNYEAQ. Trimming took 5 bases from V and 2 from J, leaving 9 bases between them. CDR3 length: 13 residues. The CDR3 sequence is CASSRGGNTEAFF. For the CDR3, the DNA is TGTGCCAGCAGCAGGGGGGGAAACACTGAAGCTTTCTTT.

The V call is TRBV2, the J call TRBJ1-4, with 8 bases aligning to TRBD1. After removal of 4 bases from V and 7 bases from J, the junction contained 8 bases not matched to a gene. Germline V gene lookup returns CDR1 SNHLY and CDR2 FYNNEI. The CDR3 is 15 residues long. CDR3 region: CASSGTGTGGEKLFF. CDR3 nucleotide sequence: TGTGCCAGCAGTGGCACCGGGACAGGAGGTGAAAAACTGTTTTTT.

This clone was observed once. This chain connects TRBV10-3 to TRBJ2-1; D is ambiguous. The CDR3 covers 13 residues. Germline CDR1 is ENHRY and CDR2 is SYGVKD. Trimming cost V 4 bases and J 5 bases, with 9 bases left between them. CDR3 region: CAISAGAHNEQFF. The CDR3 nucleotides read TGTGCCATCAGTGCAGGCGCGCACAATGAGCAGTTCTTC.

V gene TRBV7-9 combines with J gene TRBJ1-1, with 11 bases matching TRBD1. Germline CDR1 reads SEHNR; CDR2 reads FQNEAQ (reference sequence). This CDR3 comprises 16 residues. Unmatched junction bases numbered 11, after V lost 5 bases and J lost 6 bases. In nucleotides, the CDR3 is TGTGCCAGCAGCCTAACTGGACAGGGGGCGCTGGCTGAAGCTTTCTTT. It yields the protein CASSLTGQGALAEAFF.

This clone showed up just a few times. The rearrangement uses TRBV2 and TRBJ1-1; D is possibly TRBD1 (5 bases). Germline values: CDR1 SNHLY, CDR2 FYNNEI. The CDR3 covers 14 residues. Trimming removed 4 bases at V and 1 base at J, with 10 bases between. CDR3 loop: CASSVRQRNTEAFF. CDR3 DNA: TGTGCCAGCAGTGTAAGACAGCGGAACACTGAAGCTTTCTTT.

Of note for this clone: This sample includes further DNA sequences coding for the same CDR3. The chain uses TRBV6-5 and TRBJ1-6; tentative D call: TRBD1 (6 bases). CDR1 MNHEY and CDR2 SVGAGI come from the germline V gene. The CDR3 contains 14 residues. V lost 5 bases and J 5 bases, leaving 10 bases between the germline ends. In DNA, the CDR3 is TGTGCCAGCAGTACCGGACAGAATAATTCACCCCTCCACTTT. Translated: CASSTGQNNSPLHF.

The chain employs TRBV19 and TRBJ2-2; TRBD1 might be the D (5 bases). Trimming took off 6 bases at V and 6 bases at J, with 11 bases between the two ends. The length of the CDR3 is 13 residues. Germline CDR1 reads LNHDA; CDR2 reads SQIVND (reference sequence). The CDR3: CASSDSFSGELFF. CDR3 nucleotide sequence: TGTGCCAGTAGCGACAGTTTTTCCGGGGAGCTGTTTTTT.

The J gene is TRBJ2-1, the V gene TRBV24-1; 14 nucleotides agree with TRBD2. CDR3 length: 15 residues. With V trimmed by 10 bases and J by 7 bases, 8 bases remained unmatched. CDR1 and CDR2 from the germline V gene are KGHDR and SFDVKD. In DNA form, the CDR3 reads TGTGCCACGACTAGCGGGGGGGCCGAGGGAAATGAGCAGTTCTTC. Translation gives CATTSGGAEGNEQFF.

V usage is TRBV7-2 and J usage is TRBJ1-5; the match to TRBD1 covers 12 bases. Losses at the gene ends were 4 bases for V and 7 bases for J; bases not matched to a gene: 5. CDR3 length equals 15 residues. The V gene's germline CDR1 is SGHTA and CDR2 FQGNSA. The CDR3 sequence: CASSSPGQGAQPQHF. The CDR3 DNA is TGTGCCAGCAGCTCGCCGGGACAGGGGGCCCAGCCCCAGCATTTT.

The rearrangement uses TRBV3-1 (or the pseudogene TRBV3-2) and TRBJ1-4; 9 bases line up with TRBD1. V shed 5 bases, J shed 5 bases, and the junction held 6 bases outside the gene matches. This CDR3 is built from 15 residues. Germline CDR1 and CDR2: LGHDT and YNNKEL (reference sequence). The CDR3 loop reads CASSARTGDNEKLFF. CDR3 nucleotide sequence: TGTGCCAGCAGCGCCCGGACAGGGGACAATGAAAAACTGTTTTTT.